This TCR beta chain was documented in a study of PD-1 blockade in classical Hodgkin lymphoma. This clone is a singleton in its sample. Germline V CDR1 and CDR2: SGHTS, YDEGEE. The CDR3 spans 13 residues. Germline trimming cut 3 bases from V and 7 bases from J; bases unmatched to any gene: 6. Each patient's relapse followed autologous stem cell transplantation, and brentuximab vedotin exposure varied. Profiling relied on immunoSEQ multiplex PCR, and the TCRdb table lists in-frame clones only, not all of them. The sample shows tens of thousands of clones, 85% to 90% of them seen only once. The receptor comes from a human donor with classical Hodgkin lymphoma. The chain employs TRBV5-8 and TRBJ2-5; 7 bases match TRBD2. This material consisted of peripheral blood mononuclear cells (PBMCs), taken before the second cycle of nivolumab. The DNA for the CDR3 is TGTGCCAGCAGCTCCGAGGCTAGCGGGACCCAGTACTTC. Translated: CASSSEASGTQYF. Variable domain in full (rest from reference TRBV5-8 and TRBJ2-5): EAGVTQSPTHLIKTRGQQATLRCSPISGHTSVYWYQQALGLGLQFLLWYDEGEERNRGNFPPRFSGRQFPNYSSELNVNALELEDSALYLCASSSEASGTQYFGPGTRLLVL.